Sequencing of this T cell receptor beta chain was carried out in a study of glioma-infiltrating T cells (TCRdb year 2016). Regarding the complete study: TCR alpha- and beta-chain repertoires were sequenced from glioma tissue, non-neoplastic brain tissue and matched peripheral blood mononuclear cells. Each tissue-infiltrating repertoire was compared with the same patient's peripheral blood repertoire to measure divergence between tissue and blood T-cell populations. The paired cohort was made up of three low-grade glioma patients, 7 or 8 primary glioblastoma patients and three non-glioma patients who contributed non-neoplastic brain tissue. Points the paper makes about the study in general: The group comparisons were based on small numbers of patients: three non-neoplastic, three low-grade glioma and roughly eight glioblastoma patients. VJ-independent divergence between tissue and blood was found to be below expectation in non-neoplastic patients but above expectation in all gliomas, particularly low-grade gliomas. Tissue and blood shared very few CDR3 sequences, a result attributed to high CDR3 diversity and limited sampling.

Here V drops 3 bases and J drops 8 bases, and the junction holds 18 bases not matched to any gene. The CDR3 goes from the cysteine to the phenylalanine over 18 residues. The kept DNA is CDR3 alone, 54 bases in frame from the first base. The germline V gene (reference sequence) sets CDR1 to DFQATT and CDR2 to SNEGSKA. Of note for this clonotype: It lacks a known antigen. Base qualities are missing; no much larger clone stands one base away.

The iRepertoire nested amplicon-rescue multiplex PCR (arm-PCR) platform was used to amplify TCR alpha and beta CDR3 regions from RNA. The input for one-step reverse transcription and amplification was about 100-450 ng of tissue mRNA or PBMC total RNA. Following bead purification, Illumina adapters were added by a secondary multiplex PCR, and libraries between 200 and 400 bp were gel-purified. The libraries contained internal 6-nucleotide barcodes that were used for demultiplexing. Sequencing of the libraries was done on an Illumina MiSeq using 2x220 or 2x250 nucleotide paired-end reads. Under the source paper's analysis protocol: Paired reads were merged with FLASH 1.2.11 and aligned to the GRCh37 human genome with BWA-MEM before extracting TRA and TRB reads. An IMGT-derived reference of cassette sequences and CDR3 motifs, with pseudogenes included, was used for V and J assignment. Three-frame translation of reads was performed, and productive CDR3s were defined as those with a C...FGXG motif and no stop codons. Clonotypes were defined as unique combinations of V-J cassette pair and CDR3 amino acid sequence. Filtering of reads was based on Hamming distance, with the threshold set by the sequence error rate of each sample in mapped regions. Clones were called with MiXCR by TCRdb after fastp trimmed the public reads at Q25, and only in-frame beta chains were retained. Entries are consolidated by CDR3 protein sequence, retaining the most common genes and DNA. Clone size and V and J calls follow TCRdb, not the original study. The sample yields 150,000 or so distinct CDR3 sequences; 39% were counted once. The ten largest clones represent about 18% of the sample.

This receptor was taken from a human donor with low-grade glioma or glioblastoma, undergoing nonglioma brain surgery, or in good health (not recorded which). The specimen sequenced was glioma tissue, nonneoplastic brain tissue, or PBMCs (not recorded which). The chain joins TRBV20-1 to TRBJ1-4, with 10 bases in between that match TRBD1. The CDR3 sequence is CSARDRDRGLGVNEKLFF. The DNA reads TGCAGTGCTAGGGACCGGGACAGGGGCCTTGGGGTTAACGAAAAACTGTTTTTT.